The 14 T cell receptor beta chains below were found in one sample sequenced in a study of blood T cell repertoires in COVID-19. Produced via immunoSEQ multiplex PCR; TCRdb's table is partial and in-frame only. The sample yields some 150,000 clones, about nine tenths seen once. The sequencing sample was made of peripheral blood. Every receptor here comes from a man in his forties or fifties with active COVID-19.

The CDR3 coding sequence is TGTGCCATCAGCCTCCGGGACAGGGGCACAGATACGCAGTATTTT. Translating gives CAISLRDRGTDTQYF. The chain couples TRBV10-3 to TRBJ2-3; 9 positions match TRBD1. Trimming removed 6 bases from V and 1 base from J; junction bases left unmatched: 5. The length of the CDR3 is 15 residues. Germline V gives CDR1 ENHRY, CDR2 SYGVKD.

The J gene is TRBJ1-2, the V gene TRBV3-1 (or the pseudogene TRBV3-2); D is ambiguous. Looked up from germline, CDR1 is LGHDT and CDR2 is YNNKEL (reference sequence). The CDR3 consists of 13 residues. With 5 bases removed from V and 8 bases from J, the gap between germline ends came to 15 bases. The CDR3 DNA reads TGTGCCAGCAGCTCGACTCCTCCGGAGGGCTACACCTTC. Protein: CASSSTPPEGYTF.

V and J are TRBV29-1 and TRBJ2-4; tentative D call: TRBD2 (6 bases). The CDR3 is 11 amino acids. V lost 6 bases and J 9 bases, leaving 12 bases between the germline ends. From germline, CDR1 is SQVTM and CDR2 ANQGSEA. The CDR3 coding sequence is TGCAGCGTCCGACTAGTGAGCATTCAGTACTTC. Amino acids: CSVRLVSIQYF.

This chain uses TRBV2 with TRBJ1-1, with D perhaps TRBD1 (6 bases). V shed 5 bases and J shed 6 bases, with 10 bases lying between them. This CDR3 is built from 12 residues. The V gene's germline CDR1 is SNHLY and CDR2 FYNNEI. The CDR3 coding sequence is TGTGCCAGCAGTTTACAGGGAGCTGAAGCTTTCTTT. Translation gives CASSLQGAEAFF.

This clone was found a few times. V gene TRBV29-1 combines with J gene TRBJ1-6, with D unclear. The CDR3 has 13 amino acids. Per the germline V gene, CDR1 is SQVTM and CDR2 is ANQGSEA. Trimming shortened V by 4 bases and J by 6 bases, and 10 bases separated the two germline ends. CDR3 sequence reads: CSVATDFNSPLHF. CDR3 DNA sequence: TGCAGCGTTGCTACAGATTTTAATTCACCCCTCCACTTT.

This clone was observed a single time. V usage is TRBV7-8 and J usage is TRBJ1-1; 11 positions match TRBD1. Germline V gene sequence: CDR1 SGHVS, CDR2 FQNEAQ. The CDR3 consists of 15 residues. V gave up 5 bases and J gave up 4 bases; unmatched junction bases: 6. The CDR3 DNA reads TGTGCCAGCAGCCTACGGGACAGGGGGAGCACTGAAGCTTTCTTT. Its translation is CASSLRDRGSTEAFF.

The chain has TRBV11-3 and TRBJ2-1; 7 positions agree with TRBD2. The CDR3 is 14 residues long. Germline CDR1 SGHNT, CDR2 YENEEA. V trimming: 5 bases; J trimming: 7 bases; junction bases outside the gene matches: 8. The DNA of the CDR3 is TGTGCCAGCAGCCCTCCTGGACTAGGGAATGAGCAGTTCTTC. Its protein product is CASSPPGLGNEQFF.

The chain has TRBV3-1 (or the pseudogene TRBV3-2) and TRBJ1-1; a weak D match, TRBD1 (5 bases). The CDR3 is 15 amino acids. V was clipped by 0 bases and J by 5 bases, with 13 bases between them. CDR1 is LGHDT, CDR2 YNNKEL, per germline (reference sequence). CDR3 residues: CASSQDWQGRTEAFF. CDR3 DNA: TGTGCCAGCAGCCAAGATTGGCAGGGAAGGACTGAAGCTTTCTTT.

This sequence joins TRBV7-2 and TRBJ2-5, with D perhaps TRBD1 (5 bases). This CDR3 has 13 amino acids. Germline V gives CDR1 SGHTA, CDR2 FQGNSA. Trimming removed 6 bases at V and 5 bases at J, with 13 bases between. The chain's CDR3 is CASSPTKGETQYF. The CDR3 nucleotides read TGTGCCAGCAGTCCGACGAAGGGGGAGACCCAGTACTTC.

This sequence joins TRBV2 and TRBJ2-7; no firm D call. The CDR3 has 13 residues. Trimming took 4 bases from V and 3 from J, leaving 10 bases between them. Germline CDR1 is SNHLY and CDR2 is FYNNEI. The CDR3 reads CASSGINSYEQYF. DNA of the CDR3: TGTGCCAGCAGTGGAATAAACAGCTACGAGCAGTACTTC. The complete variable domain, with remaining parts taken from reference TRBV2 and TRBJ2-7, reads EPEVTQTPSHQVTQMGQEVILRCVPISNHLYFYWYRQILGQKVEFLVSFYNNEISEKSEIFDDQFSVERPDGSNFTLKIRSTKLEDSAMYFCASSGINSYEQYFGPGTRLTVT.

V and J are TRBV6-5 and TRBJ1-2, with 8 bases that match TRBD1. Germline V gene lookup returns CDR1 MNHEY and CDR2 SVGAGI. The CDR3 runs 14 residues. After removal of 5 bases from V and 8 bases from J, the junction contained 10 bases not matched to a gene. The CDR3 sequence is CASSPQGGARGYTF. The CDR3 DNA is TGTGCCAGCAGTCCACAGGGGGGGGCGCGAGGCTACACCTTC.

This chain links TRBV5-1 with TRBJ2-1; 12 nucleotides match TRBD1. J was trimmed by 7 bases and V by 2 bases; bases with no gene match: 10. This CDR3 has 17 amino acids. In germline, CDR1 is SGHRS, CDR2 YFSETQ. CDR3 sequence: CASSFARGDRGRNEQFF. DNA for the CDR3: TGCGCCAGCAGCTTCGCCAGGGGGGACAGGGGGCGGAATGAGCAGTTCTTC.

The rearrangement links TRBV5-1 to TRBJ1-1, with D perhaps TRBD1 (6 bases). There are 14 residues in the CDR3. Per the germline V gene, CDR1 is SGHRS and CDR2 is YFSETQ. Trimming took 7 bases from V and 1 from J, leaving 14 bases between them. The CDR3 nucleotides read TGCGCCAGCCGAGGGGGGGTGGCGAACACTGAAGCTTTCTTT. Encoded protein: CASRGGVANTEAFF.

The rearrangement links TRBV24-1 to TRBJ2-1, with TRBD2 identical over 13 bases. Per the germline V gene, CDR1 is KGHDR and CDR2 is SFDVKD. CDR3 length equals 20 residues. The V gene end was trimmed by 4 bases and the J gene end by 0 bases; junction bases not matched to a gene: 11. CDR3 DNA: TGTGCCACCAGTGACCCCCAGGGACTAGCGGGGTTAAGCTCCTACAATGAGCAGTTCTTC. Protein sequence: CATSDPQGLAGLSSYNEQFF.